Each of the 28 T cell receptor beta chains below was sequenced from the same sample in a study of cytomegalovirus exposure and HLA in healthy donors (dated by TCRdb to 2016 to 2017). Receptors were amplified or captured by the immunoSEQ multiplex PCR assay. The multiplex PCR relied on a mix of 60 forward primers for TCR Vbeta segments and 13 reverse primers for TCR Jbeta segments. The source is immuneACCESS, and TCRdb retained only in-frame sequences with V and J called. Part of the clones is not carried over; for the studies checked, unresolved V genes explain less than half of this, and the remainder is unexplained. Here the sample has roughly 100,000 clones; 82% occur a single time. The ten biggest clones cover 3.5% to 4% of the sample. The specimen was PBMCs. Receptors originate from a man aged 50 to 60 in good health and CMV-seronegative.

V and J are TRBV28 and TRBJ1-5; 10 nucleotides line up with TRBD1. Germline values: CDR1 MDHEN, CDR2 SYDVKM. Unmatched junction bases numbered 12, after V lost 1 base and J lost 0 bases. This CDR3 comprises 20 residues. CDR3 DNA sequence: TGTGCCAGCAGTTTATTTTTTGAGACAGGGGGCCATTATAGCAATCAGCCCCAGCATTTT. Amino acids: CASSLFFETGGHYSNQPQHF.

Here the CDR3 reads CASSPGIRGSNEQFF. CDR3 nucleotides: TGTGCCAGCTCACCAGGAATTCGCGGGAGTAATGAGCAGTTCTTC. The chain carries TRBV18 and TRBJ2-1, with TRBD2 matching 7 bases. The CDR3 runs 15 residues. Trimming took 2 bases from V and 7 from J; bases not matched to a gene: 8. The germline gives CDR1 KGHSH, CDR2 LQKENI.

The chain links TRBV6-5 to TRBJ2-1; 7 nucleotides line up with TRBD2. The CDR3 runs 11 residues. Germline values: CDR1 MNHEY, CDR2 SVGAGI. The ends lost 7 bases at V and 10 bases at J; junction bases unmatched: 4. CDR3 nucleotides: TGTGCCAGCAACAACGGGGGGGAGCAGTTCTTC. Residues: CASNNGGEQFF.

The chain recombines TRBV5-6 with TRBJ2-1, with TRBD1 identical over 8 bases. With 1 base clipped from V and 0 bases from J, the junction kept 3 bases outside the gene matches. The CDR3 has 16 amino acids. The germline CDR1 and CDR2 sequences are SGHDT and YYEEEE. The CDR3 is CASSLLTGDSYNEQFF. The DNA of the CDR3 is TGTGCCAGCAGCTTGTTGACAGGGGACTCCTACAATGAGCAGTTCTTC.

The rearrangement links TRBV6-1 to TRBJ1-5; a weak D match, TRBD1 (6 bases). The CDR3 length is 17 residues. V lost 0 bases, J lost 1 base, and 13 bases lay in between. Looked up from germline, CDR1 is MNHNS and CDR2 is SASEGT. The CDR3 DNA reads TGTGCCAGCAGTGAAGCATGGGGGGGCGAAAGCAATCAGCCCCAGCATTTT. This encodes CASSEAWGGESNQPQHF.

The chain links TRBV19 to TRBJ1-2, with D possibly TRBD1 on 5 matching bases. The V gene lost 6 bases and the J gene lost 2 bases, with 10 bases spanning the gap. CDR3 length: 13 amino acids. Germline V gene sequence: CDR1 LNHDA, CDR2 SQIVND (reference sequence). CDR3 region: CASSAGGNYGYTF. CDR3 nucleotides: TGTGCCAGTAGCGCGGGGGGGAACTATGGCTACACCTTC.

This chain links TRBV27 with TRBJ2-7, with 8 bases identical to TRBD2. From germline, CDR1 is MNHEY and CDR2 SMNVEV (reference sequence). This CDR3 region has 15 residues. Trimming took 0 bases from V and 2 from J; bases not matched to a gene: 3. The CDR3 DNA is TGTGCCAGCAGTTTATCGGCGGGAGGACCCTACGAGCAGTACTTC. It translates to CASSLSAGGPYEQYF.

This clone was found many times. The chain uses TRBV28 and TRBJ2-2; weak D call: TRBD1 (6 bases). CDR1 and CDR2 from the germline V gene are MDHEN and SYDVKM. The CDR3 runs 16 residues. V was pared by 6 bases and J by 4 bases, with 18 bases between. CDR3 in DNA: TGTGCCAGCAGCCCGACAGGTTCCAAAATCACCGGGGAGCTGTTTTTT. This codes for CASSPTGSKITGELFF.

The chain is built from TRBV2 and TRBJ2-1, with 11 bases that match TRBD2. This CDR3 comprises 11 residues. V lost 6 bases and J lost 12; bases outside the gene matches: 1. CDR1 SNHLY and CDR2 FYNNEI come from the germline V gene. The CDR3 region is CASRTSGTQFF. DNA for the CDR3: TGTGCCAGCAGGACTAGCGGGACGCAGTTCTTC.

There are a few counts of this clone. V usage is TRBV27 and J usage is TRBJ2-7, with 8 bases matching TRBD1. With V trimmed by 0 bases and J by 1 base, 8 bases remained unmatched. This CDR3 spans 17 amino acids. Germline values: CDR1 MNHEY, CDR2 SMNVEV (reference sequence). CDR3 sequence reads: CASSLSGQGQGSYEQYF. The DNA of the CDR3 is TGTGCCAGCAGTTTATCCGGACAGGGCCAAGGATCCTACGAGCAGTACTTC.

This CDR3 reads CASSVTGSYGYTF. The CDR3 DNA follows: TGTGCCAGTAGTGTGACAGGGTCCTATGGCTACACCTTC. V gene TRBV19 combines with J gene TRBJ1-2, with 7 bases identical to TRBD1. Germline V gene data show CDR1 as LNHDA and CDR2 as SQIVND (reference sequence). This CDR3 region has 13 residues. J lost 4 bases, V lost 5 bases, and 4 bases had no gene match.

The chain links TRBV5-1 to TRBJ2-3; TRBD1 might be the D (6 bases). The CDR3 length is 14 residues. Per germline, CDR1 SGHRS and CDR2 YFSETQ. V was shortened by 2 bases and J by 5 bases, with 12 bases between the two germline ends. The CDR3 here is CASSLQGREDTQYF. The CDR3 bases are TGCGCCAGCAGCTTACAGGGACGGGAAGATACGCAGTATTTT.

This chain links TRBV7-8 with TRBJ1-1, with D possibly being TRBD1 (5 bases). Germline CDR1 reads SGHVS; CDR2 reads FQNEAQ. The CDR3 runs 16 residues. Trimming shortened V by 2 bases and J by 6 bases, and 19 bases separated the two germline ends. The CDR3 sequence is CASSLISPSQGAEAFF. The CDR3 nucleotides are TGTGCCAGCAGCTTAATATCCCCGAGCCAGGGCGCTGAAGCTTTCTTT.

The chain has TRBV18 and TRBJ2-7; D unresolved. The V gene's germline CDR1 is KGHSH and CDR2 LQKENI. Trimming took off 3 bases at V and 2 bases at J, with 11 bases between the two ends. This CDR3 region has 14 residues. CDR3: CASSPPAPTYEQYF. The DNA of the CDR3 is TGTGCCAGCTCACCGCCTGCTCCTACCTACGAGCAGTACTTC.

The genes are TRBV19 and TRBJ1-1; 8 bases map to TRBD1. The germline V gene has CDR1 LNHDA and CDR2 SQIVND (reference sequence). The CDR3 contains 14 residues. V shed 5 bases and J 5 bases; nucleotides not matched to a gene: 7. The CDR3, as DNA: TGTGCCAGTAGTTTCGGACAGGGTTTTACTGAAGCTTTCTTT. This translates into CASSFGQGFTEAFF.

The CDR3 here is CASSPYRGDYNEQFF. The CDR3 nucleotides read TGTGCCAGCAGCCCCTACAGGGGGGACTACAATGAGCAGTTCTTC. V and J are TRBV7-8 and TRBJ2-1, with 8 bases that match TRBD1. J gave up 3 bases and V 5 bases, and 6 bases lay outside the gene matches. The CDR3 extends over 15 amino acids. CDR1 and CDR2 from the germline V gene are SGHVS and FQNEAQ.

The chain links TRBV28 to TRBJ1-1; D is unresolved. CDR3 length: 13 residues. Germline assignment: CDR1 MDHEN and CDR2 SYDVKM. V was pared by 4 bases and J by 4 bases, with 10 bases between. This chain's CDR3 is CASSSGSPTEAFF. CDR3 bases: TGTGCCAGCAGTTCCGGGAGCCCCACTGAAGCTTTCTTT.

This chain uses TRBV28 with TRBJ2-2, with 8 bases lining up with TRBD2. The V and J ends lost 4 bases and 6 bases, in that order; junction bases with no gene match: 4. Germline-derived CDR1 and CDR2 are MDHEN and SYDVKM. This CDR3 contains 14 residues. Here the CDR3 reads CASSWGLGAGELFF. The CDR3 nucleotides are TGTGCCAGCAGTTGGGGACTAGGGGCCGGGGAGCTGTTTTTT. The variable domain in full, with the rest retrieved from reference TRBV28 and TRBJ2-2, is DVKVTQSSRYLVKRTGEKVFLECVQDMDHENMFWYRQDPGLGLRLIYFSYDVKMKEKGDIPEGYSVSREKKERFSLILESASTNQTSMYLCASSWGLGAGELFFGEGSRLTVL.

The V gene is TRBV5-4, the J gene TRBJ2-3; 7 bases line up with TRBD2. CDR3 length: 14 residues. V trimming: 4 bases; J trimming: 6 bases; junction bases outside the gene matches: 8. CDR1 is SGHNT, CDR2 YYREEE, per germline (reference sequence). CDR3 sequence reads: CASSPRTRRDTQYF. CDR3 in DNA: TGTGCCAGCAGCCCGCGGACTAGGAGGGATACGCAGTATTTT. The full variable domain, rest sourced from reference TRBV5-4 and TRBJ2-3, is ETGVTQSPTHLIKTRGQQVTLRCSSQSGHNTVSWYQQALGQGPQFIFQYYREEENGRGNFPPRFSGLQFPNYSSELNVNALELDDSALYLCASSPRTRRDTQYFGPGTRLTVL.

The CDR3 here is CASSPTGETQYF. CDR3 nucleotide sequence: TGTGCCAGCAGCCCGACCGGGGAGACCCAGTACTTC. The chain employs TRBV7-6 and TRBJ2-5; D not resolved. Germline assignment: CDR1 SGHVS and CDR2 FNYEAQ. The CDR3 runs to 12 residues. Trimming pared 5 bases from V and 5 bases from J, leaving 9 bases between.

The V gene is TRBV20-1, the J gene TRBJ2-7; D is unresolved. CDR1 and CDR2 (germline): DFQATT, SNEGSKA (reference sequence). CDR3 length: 11 amino acids. V gave up 3 bases and J gave up 4 bases, with 7 bases separating them. CDR3 bases: TGCAGTGCTAGCCCCCTGTACGAGCAGTACTTC. This encodes CSASPLYEQYF.

This clone was recorded only once. An end of the junction does not agree with germline; a read error may underlie this. The rearrangement uses TRBV5-1 and TRBJ2-7; 7 bases are a match to TRBD2. Germline assignment: CDR1 SGHRS and CDR2 YFSETQ. The CDR3 is 13 residues long. CDR3 sequence reads: CASSRGGVREQSF. Here the CDR3 DNA reads TGCGCCAGCAGCCGGGGAGGGGTTCGGGAGCAGTCCTTC.

V gene TRBV6-4 combines with J gene TRBJ1-1; D gene unclear. The ends were cut back, 0 bases at V and 6 bases at J, with 5 bases in the middle. Germline V lookup: CDR1 MRHNA, CDR2 SNTAGT. The CDR3 is 12 amino acids. CDR3 residues: CASSDSPSEAFF. Written as DNA, the CDR3 is TGTGCCAGCAGTGACTCCCCGTCTGAAGCTTTCTTT.

The J gene is TRBJ2-3, the V gene TRBV2; TRBD2 matches at 14 bases. The germline CDR1 and CDR2 sequences are SNHLY and FYNNEI. V lost 3 bases to trimming and J lost 4 bases; unmatched junction nucleotides: 12. This CDR3 spans 19 amino acids. CDR3 bases: TGTGCCAGCAGTGATGCCGGACTAGCGGGAGGTCTGGTCTCAGATACGCAGTATTTT. Its translation: CASSDAGLAGGLVSDTQYF.

The chain employs TRBV19 and TRBJ2-3; 7 nucleotides match TRBD2. V gave up 4 bases and J gave up 6 bases; unmatched junction bases: 4. Germline V gene sequence: CDR1 LNHDA, CDR2 SQIVND (reference sequence). This CDR3 is built from 13 residues. CDR3: CASSSGSGDTQYF. DNA of the CDR3: TGTGCCAGTAGTAGCGGGAGCGGGGATACGCAGTATTTT.

This clone has only a few counts. The rearrangement uses TRBV2 and TRBJ1-4; 7 bases agree with TRBD1. The V and J ends lost 8 bases and 8 bases, in that order; junction bases with no gene match: 11. This CDR3 is 14 amino acids long. In germline, CDR1 is SNHLY, CDR2 FYNNEI. In DNA form, the CDR3 reads TGTGCCAGCTTCTCTGGCAGGGGGGACGAAAAACTGTTTTTT. Its protein product is CASFSGRGDEKLFF. Full variable domain (rest looked up from reference TRBV2 and TRBJ1-4): EPEVTQTPSHQVTQMGQEVILRCVPISNHLYFYWYRQILGQKVEFLVSFYNNEISEKSEIFDDQFSVERPDGSNFTLKIRSTKLEDSAMYFCASFSGRGDEKLFFGSGTQLSVL.

The V and J genes are TRBV6-4 and TRBJ2-6; TRBD1 matches 8 bases. In germline, CDR1 is MRHNA, CDR2 SNTAGT. After removal of 7 bases from V and 0 bases from J, the junction contained 17 bases not matched to a gene. The CDR3 loop spans 20 amino acids. For the CDR3, the DNA is TGTGCCAGCACCTCCCGACAGGGGCCGCCCCGGAGCTCTGGGGCCAACGTCCTGACTTTC. Residues: CASTSRQGPPRSSGANVLTF.

This chain connects TRBV7-8 to TRBJ2-7; possibly TRBD1 for D (6 bases). Between the trimmed V and J ends, which lost 3 bases and 0 bases, there was a span of 9 bases. The length of the CDR3 is 14 residues. Germline loops: CDR1 SGHVS, CDR2 FQNEAQ. The CDR3: CASSLTGFSYEQYF. CDR3 coding DNA: TGTGCCAGCAGCTTGACAGGTTTCTCCTACGAGCAGTACTTC.